This T cell receptor (beta chain) was captured by sequencing in a study of blood T cell repertoires in COVID-19. The germline V gene has CDR1 SGHDT and CDR2 YYEEEE. The CDR3 length is 18 residues. After removal of 3 bases from V and 1 base from J, the junction contained 6 bases not matched to a gene. Sequencing used immunoSEQ multiplex PCR; TCRdb keeps in-frame clones, though not all of them. The data contain roughly 250,000 clones, around nine tenths of them singletons. Sequenced input: PBMCs or T cells enriched from blood (not recorded which). The source is a woman in her 50s who had recovered from COVID-19. The rearrangement links TRBV5-6 to TRBJ2-3, with 15 bases aligning to TRBD2. The CDR3, as DNA: TGTGCCAGCAGCTGGGGACTAGCGGGAGGCCAGGGCACAGATACGCAGTATTTT. This codes for CASSWGLAGGQGTDTQYF.